This T cell receptor (beta chain) emerged from a study of control samples from healthy donors and cancer patients (TCRdb year 2020). The library was prepared using the immunoSEQ multiplex PCR assay. Here the immuneACCESS table is served through TCRdb, limited to in-frame sequences with V and J called. Missing clones are a known gap in these copies; in checked studies unresolved V genes cover under half, and the rest lacks a known reason. The sample table records 98,000 or so clones; about 87% of these occur just once. Together, the top ten hold roughly 14% of the sample. About this clone itself: What antigen it recognizes has not been identified. No base quality information exists; no much larger clone differs at one position.

V lost 6 bases and J lost 1 base; the stretch between them is 9 bases long. CDR1 and CDR2 are drawn from the germline V gene: SQVTM, ANQGSEA. The CDR3 has 12 amino acids, counting the end cysteine and phenylalanine. This entry keeps only the CDR3 DNA: 36 bases, framed from base 1. The clonotype comes from a woman aged 70-85 years in good health. Material: blood. This chain is built from TRBV29-1 and TRBJ1-1; 6 matching bases give a weak D call of TRBD1. The CDR3 loop reads CSVRGQNTEAFF. The DNA reads as follows: TGCAGCGTGAGGGGACAGAACACTGAAGCTTTCTTT.